This is a list of T cell receptor beta chains from one sample in a study of technical replicates of blood from a handful of donors. Libraries were prepared by immunoSEQ multiplex PCR; TCRdb keeps only in-frame clonotypes and omits some of them. The sample includes about 93,000 clones, about 95% of them seen just once. The material sequenced was T cells isolated from PBMCs. The receptor set was obtained from a human donor in good health. The CDR3 runs from the conserved cysteine through the conserved F or W. Each record gives: V gene, clone size, D gene, J gene, CDR3 protein, CDR3 DNA. A D gene is named only where the DNA matches it firmly. Only part of the rows carry a size: once, few, many, or a class if the clone is expanded.

TRBV5-1	-	TRBD2	TRBJ2-1	CASSLAGANYNEQFF	TGCGCCAGCAGTCTAGCGGGAGCAAACTACAATGAGCAGTTCTTC
TRBV7-2	-	-	TRBJ1-5	CASSLALSNQPQHF	TGTGCCAGCAGCTTAGCGCTAAGCAATCAGCCCCAGCATTTT
TRBV13	-	-	TRBJ2-1	CASSPQGHKTYNEQFF	TGTGCCAGCAGCCCCCAGGGGCACAAGACCTACAATGAGCAGTTCTTC
TRBV5-1	few	-	TRBJ2-1	CASHRSDYSSYNEQFF	TGCGCCAGCCATAGGAGCGATTATAGCTCCTACAATGAGCAGTTCTTC
TRBV5-1	-	-	TRBJ1-3	CASSLAGGGNTIYF	TGCGCCAGCAGCTTGGCCGGCGGTGGAAACACCATATATTTT
TRBV7-6	-	-	TRBJ1-4	CASSLDGQPPNEKLFF	TGTGCCAGCAGCTTAGATGGGCAGCCTCCTAATGAAAAACTGTTTTTT
TRBV29-1	-	-	TRBJ1-3	CSARASQGSGNTIYF	TGCAGCGCCCGAGCGAGCCAGGGCTCTGGAAACACCATATATTTT
TRBV5-1	-	TRBD1	TRBJ1-4	CASSLARGRDEKLFF	TGCGCCAGCAGCTTGGCCAGGGGGCGAGACGAAAAACTGTTTTTT
TRBV18	-	TRBD1	TRBJ1-5	CASSPRTGSNQPQHF	TGTGCCAGCTCCCCTAGGACAGGGAGCAATCAGCCCCAGCATTTT
TRBV5-1	-	TRBD1	TRBJ1-4	CASSLAEQGARTNEKLFF	TGCGCCAGCAGCTTGGCTGAACAGGGGGCGAGAACTAATGAAAAACTGTTTTTT
TRBV29-1	-	TRBD2	TRBJ2-3	CSVEGPGGIDTQYF	TGCAGCGTTGAAGGCCCGGGGGGGATAGATACGCAGTATTTT
TRBV27	-	TRBD1	TRBJ2-7	CASSHGQGSYEQYF	TGTGCCAGCAGTCACGGACAGGGTTCCTACGAGCAGTACTTC
TRBV5-1	-	-	TRBJ2-3	CASSLSVRTDTQYF	TGCGCCAGCAGCTTAAGTGTCAGGACAGATACGCAGTATTTT
TRBV30	-	-	TRBJ2-1	CAWTRDIYNEQFF	TGTGCCTGGACCAGGGACATCTACAATGAGCAGTTCTTC
TRBV7-6	-	TRBD1	TRBJ1-1	CASSARDRGAEAFF	TGTGCCAGCAGCGCCCGGGACAGGGGAGCTGAAGCTTTCTTT
TRBV6-1	-	TRBD2	TRBJ2-7	CASSESELAGGPREQYF	TGTGCCAGCAGTGAATCGGAACTAGCGGGGGGCCCTAGAGAGCAGTACTTC
TRBV9	-	TRBD1	TRBJ2-5	CASSVRDREWETQYF	TGTGCCAGCAGCGTTAGGGACAGGGAGTGGGAGACCCAGTACTTC
TRBV4-2	-	-	TRBJ2-1	CASSQEGSSYNEQFF	TGTGCCAGCAGCCAAGAGGGGAGCTCCTACAATGAGCAGTTCTTC
TRBV30	-	-	TRBJ1-2	CAWSEDTTYGYTF	TGTGCCTGGAGTGAGGACACGACCTATGGCTACACCTTC
TRBV5-6	-	-	TRBJ2-4	CASSLVYGGKRGDIQYF	TGTGCCAGCAGCTTGGTATACGGCGGGAAACGGGGCGACATTCAGTACTTC
TRBV7-9	-	-	TRBJ1-5	CASSLGGGPGVHQPQHF	TGTGCCAGCAGCTTAGGGGGTGGGCCAGGGGTTCACCAGCCCCAGCATTTT
TRBV28	-	-	TRBJ1-2	CASRPTIGSGDYGYTF	TGTGCCAGCAGACCAACAATCGGGTCAGGGGACTATGGCTACACCTTC
TRBV2	-	-	TRBJ1-5	CASRPSLAGYSNQPQHF	TGTGCCAGCCGACCTTCCCTGGCGGGCTATAGCAATCAGCCCCAGCATTTT
TRBV29-1	-	-	TRBJ1-4	CSVEFTGIATNEKLFF	TGCAGCGTTGAATTCACAGGCATTGCAACTAATGAAAAACTGTTTTTT
TRBV2	-	TRBD1	TRBJ2-1	CASSDYRGSYNEQFF	TGTGCCAGCAGTGATTACAGGGGATCCTACAATGAGCAGTTCTTC
TRBV6-5	-	TRBD1	TRBJ1-5	CASRQGDQPQHF	TGTGCCAGCAGACAGGGGGATCAGCCCCAGCATTTT
TRBV20-1	-	-	TRBJ1-1	CSASGRLEAFF	TGCAGTGCTAGTGGGAGACTTGAAGCTTTCTTT
TRBV19	-	TRBD1	TRBJ2-5	CASSRDSYQETQYF	TGTGCCAGTAGTAGGGACAGCTACCAAGAGACCCAGTACTTC
TRBV11-1	once	TRBD2	TRBJ2-1	CASRLKTSGRYNEQFF	TGTGCCAGCAGACTTAAGACTAGCGGGAGGTACAATGAGCAGTTCTTC
TRBV19	-	-	TRBJ2-1	CASTTGSAYNEQFF	TGTGCCAGTACTACAGGGTCTGCCTACAATGAGCAGTTCTTC
TRBV15	-	TRBD1	TRBJ1-1	CATSIQTTGGTEAFF	TGTGCCACCAGCATCCAAACCACAGGGGGCACTGAAGCTTTCTTT
TRBV2	-	TRBD1	TRBJ2-5	CASRGDRGSVETQYF	TGTGCCAGCAGGGGGGACAGGGGATCGGTCGAGACCCAGTACTTC
TRBV6-5	-	-	TRBJ1-2	CASSSPGRFGYTF	TGTGCCAGCAGTTCCCCTGGGCGATTTGGCTACACCTTC
TRBV7-9	-	TRBD1	TRBJ1-2	CASSTDRASNYGYTF	TGTGCCAGCAGCACGGACAGGGCCTCTAACTATGGCTACACCTTC
TRBV19	-	TRBD1	TRBJ1-1	CASKRDRGPETEAFF	TGTGCCAGCAAACGGGACAGGGGGCCGGAAACTGAAGCTTTCTTT
TRBV7-9	once	TRBD2	TRBJ2-2	CASSLAQLAGANTGELFF	TGTGCCAGCAGCTTAGCGCAACTAGCGGGGGCAAACACCGGGGAGCTGTTTTTT
TRBV10-3	-	-	TRBJ2-3	CAIINSVSTDTQYF	TGTGCCATCATTAATAGCGTTAGCACAGATACGCAGTATTTT
TRBV5-8	-	-	TRBJ1-2	CASSFDYGYTF	TGTGCCAGCAGCTTCGACTATGGCTACACCTTC
TRBV28	-	TRBD1	TRBJ1-1	CASRTLTGLGHEAFF	TGTGCCAGCAGAACTTTGACAGGGTTAGGACATGAAGCTTTCTTT
TRBV19	once	TRBD1	TRBJ1-1	CASTTGQGWTEAFF	TGTGCCAGTACCACCGGACAGGGGTGGACTGAAGCTTTCTTT
TRBV2	-	-	TRBJ2-1	CASSEWGTSEEQFF	TGTGCCAGCAGTGAATGGGGGACTTCGGAGGAGCAGTTCTTC
TRBV5-1	-	-	TRBJ2-7	CASSLFPGSYEQYF	TGCGCCAGCAGCTTGTTTCCGGGTTCCTACGAGCAGTACTTC
TRBV4-1	-	-	TRBJ2-7	CASSHPTAAIGGRAYEQYF	TGCGCCAGCAGCCACCCCACTGCCGCCATAGGGGGTCGGGCCTACGAGCAGTACTTC
TRBV10-1	-	-	TRBJ1-6	CASSDGGGNTGSPLHF	TGCGCCAGCAGTGACGGTGGGGGGAACACCGGTTCACCCCTCCACTTT
TRBV18	-	-	TRBJ2-3	CASSPRGGLVGDTQYF	TGTGCCAGCTCGCCGAGGGGGGGGCTTGTTGGAGATACGCAGTATTTT
TRBV5-6	-	-	TRBJ1-4	CASSHTAATNEKLFF	TGTGCCAGCAGCCACACAGCCGCAACTAATGAAAAACTGTTTTTT
TRBV25-1	-	TRBD1	TRBJ2-7	CASSEPMDRAEQYF	TGTGCCAGCAGTGAGCCGATGGACAGGGCGGAGCAGTACTTC
TRBV7-9	-	TRBD2	TRBJ2-5	CASGEASGRAYHSETQYF	TGTGCCAGCGGGGAGGCTAGCGGGAGGGCCTATCATTCAGAGACCCAGTACTTC
TRBV2	-	TRBD1	TRBJ2-2	CASRMTGTNTGELFF	TGTGCCAGCAGGATGACAGGGACGAACACCGGGGAGCTGTTTTTT
TRBV28	-	TRBD1	TRBJ2-7	CASSPSPGQGRTYEQYF	TGTGCCAGCAGTCCGTCCCCCGGACAGGGGCGAACCTACGAGCAGTACTTC
TRBV7-2	-	-	TRBJ2-1	CASSLAPLAPPLTYNEQFF	TGTGCCAGCAGCTTAGCACCCCTTGCACCACCTCTAACCTACAATGAGCAGTTCTTC
TRBV5-6	-	-	TRBJ2-1	CASSFVAASQYNEQFF	TGTGCCAGCAGCTTTGTAGCGGCGTCGCAATACAATGAGCAGTTCTTC
TRBV7-6	-	-	TRBJ1-2	CASSLGADPYGYTF	TGTGCCAGCAGCTTAGGGGCAGACCCCTATGGCTACACCTTC
TRBV27	-	TRBD2	TRBJ2-7	CASSLTSGSKYF	TGTGCCAGCAGTTTGACTAGCGGGAGCAAGTACTTC
TRBV6-5	-	-	TRBJ1-5	CASMPRVGNQPQHF	TGTGCCAGCATGCCCAGGGTGGGCAATCAGCCCCAGCATTTT
TRBV9	-	-	TRBJ1-2	CASSVDVRGGDGYTF	TGTGCCAGCAGCGTTGACGTTAGGGGGGGGGACGGCTACACCTTC
TRBV2	few	-	TRBJ1-6	CASNPFQGNNSPLHF	TGTGCCAGCAACCCCTTCCAGGGTAATAATTCACCCCTCCACTTT